This T cell receptor beta chain was identified in a study of cytomegalovirus exposure and HLA in healthy donors. Findings and caveats of the study: Excluded: some indistinguishable V segments such as TRBV6-2 and TRBV6-3.

V lost 1 base and J lost 10; bases outside the gene matches: 8. Germline V lookup: CDR1 SGHRS, CDR2 YFSETQ. The CDR3 totals 16 residues. With regard to this clone: Antigen specificity is unknown.

Researchers ran the PCR with 60 Vbeta and 13 Jbeta primers. Original processing notes: It was a later analysis that counted tens of millions of unique TCR beta chains, of which 8.5 million to 12 million were shared. Here immunoSEQ multiplex PCR was the method, and the copy in TCRdb shows in-frame clones only, minus some. The V and J calls and clone size are taken from that table; D and trimming were inferred from the DNA. The sample includes 150,000 to 200,000 clones, around 82% of them seen just once. The sequenced sample was PBMCs. The TCR originated in a young man in good health and CMV-seronegative. The chain recombines TRBV5-1 with TRBJ1-4, with 12 bases fitting TRBD1. CDR3 sequence: CASSLTGTGGQGKLFF. In DNA form, the CDR3 reads TGCGCCAGCAGCTTGACCGGGACAGGGGGCCAGGGAAAACTGTTTTTT.